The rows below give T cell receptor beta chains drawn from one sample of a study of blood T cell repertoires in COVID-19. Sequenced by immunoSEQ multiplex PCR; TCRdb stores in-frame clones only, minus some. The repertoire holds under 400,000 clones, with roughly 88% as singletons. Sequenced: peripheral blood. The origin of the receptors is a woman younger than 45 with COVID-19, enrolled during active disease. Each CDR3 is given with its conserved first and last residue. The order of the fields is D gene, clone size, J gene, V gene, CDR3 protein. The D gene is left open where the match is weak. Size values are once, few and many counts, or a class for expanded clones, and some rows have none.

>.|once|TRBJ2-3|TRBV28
CASALGTDTQYF
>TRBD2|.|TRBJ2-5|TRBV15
CATSDKREGETQYF
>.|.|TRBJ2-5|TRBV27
CASSNPGFGGPQYF
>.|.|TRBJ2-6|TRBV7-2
CASSGLGSAPAGANVLTF
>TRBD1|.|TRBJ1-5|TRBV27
CASSPGQGISQPQHF
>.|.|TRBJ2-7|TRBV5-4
CASSLVSGYEQYF
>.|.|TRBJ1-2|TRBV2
CASSEGEGGGGYTF
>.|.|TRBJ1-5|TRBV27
CASSQSGGPKYNQPQHF
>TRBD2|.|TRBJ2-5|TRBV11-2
CASSLASGRAVETQYF
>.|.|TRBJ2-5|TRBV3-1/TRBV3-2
CASRPGQQETQYF
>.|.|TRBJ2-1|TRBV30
CAWKAGAYNEQFF
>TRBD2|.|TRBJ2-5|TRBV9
CASSVEAGGPRGTQYF
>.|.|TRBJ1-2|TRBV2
CASSVRQDGGEGYTF
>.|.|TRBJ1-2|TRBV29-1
CSVEASDYGYTF
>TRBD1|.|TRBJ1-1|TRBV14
CASSPYRGLMNTEAFF
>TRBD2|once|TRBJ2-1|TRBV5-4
CASSWTKGLAGSNEQFF
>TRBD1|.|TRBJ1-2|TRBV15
CATSRGLGQEAGYTF
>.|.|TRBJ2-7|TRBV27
CASSFGTRYEQYF
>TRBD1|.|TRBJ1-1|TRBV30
CAWSRQGVTEAFF
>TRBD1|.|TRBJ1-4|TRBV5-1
CASSHRGSNEKLFF
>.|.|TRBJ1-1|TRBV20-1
CSASLGGTEAFF
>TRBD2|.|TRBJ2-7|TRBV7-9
CASSLGTLAGTYEQYF
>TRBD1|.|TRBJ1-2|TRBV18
CASSPLGQEANYGYTF
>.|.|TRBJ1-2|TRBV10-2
CASGQDFGYGYTF
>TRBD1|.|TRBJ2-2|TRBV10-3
CAIRDTGGAGTGELFF
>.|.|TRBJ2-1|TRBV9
CASSVAIDPGLRVDNEQFF
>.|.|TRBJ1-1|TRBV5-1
CASKESTEAFF
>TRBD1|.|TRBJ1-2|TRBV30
CAWSKGTGRLEGYTF
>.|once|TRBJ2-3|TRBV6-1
CASSYGSSTDTQYF
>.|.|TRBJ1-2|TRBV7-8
CASSLAPVAGYTF
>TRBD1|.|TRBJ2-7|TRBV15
CATKPGQSSYEQYF
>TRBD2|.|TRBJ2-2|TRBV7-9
CASSLLSGSNTGELFF
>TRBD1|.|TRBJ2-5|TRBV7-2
CASTPPGTGETQYF
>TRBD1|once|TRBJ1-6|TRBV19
CASSLTRDRGFSPLHF
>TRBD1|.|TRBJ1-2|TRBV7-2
CASSLGVTGFGYTF
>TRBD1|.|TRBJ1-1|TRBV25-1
CASDNRRQGAGTEAFF
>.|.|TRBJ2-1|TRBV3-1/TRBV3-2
CASSHLGNEQFF
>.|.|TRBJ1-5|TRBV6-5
CASSSTREDQPQHF
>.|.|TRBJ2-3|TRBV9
CASSRVASSTDTQYF
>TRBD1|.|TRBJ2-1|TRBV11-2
CASSIGDRSSYNEQFF
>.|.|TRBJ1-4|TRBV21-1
CASSKHRDRATEKLFF
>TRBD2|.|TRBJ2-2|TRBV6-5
CASRLAGDTGELFF